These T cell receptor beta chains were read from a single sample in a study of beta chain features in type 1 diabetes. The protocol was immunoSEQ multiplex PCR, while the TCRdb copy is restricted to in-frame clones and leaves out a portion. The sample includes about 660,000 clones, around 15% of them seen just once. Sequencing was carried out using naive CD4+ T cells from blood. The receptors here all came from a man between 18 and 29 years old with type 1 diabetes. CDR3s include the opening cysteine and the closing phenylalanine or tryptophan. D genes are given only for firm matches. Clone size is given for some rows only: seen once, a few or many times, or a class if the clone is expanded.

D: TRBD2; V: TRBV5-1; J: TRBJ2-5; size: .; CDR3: CASSPNTGGEETQYF; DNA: TGCGCCAGCAGCCCCAATACGGGGGGTGAAGAGACCCAGTACTTC
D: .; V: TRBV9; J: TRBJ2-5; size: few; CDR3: CASSVAGGRTETQYF; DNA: TGTGCCAGCAGCGTAGCCGGGGGGCGCACGGAGACCCAGTACTTC
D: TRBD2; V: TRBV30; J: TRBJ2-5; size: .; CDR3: CAWNLGLAGVRETQYF; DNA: TGTGCCTGGAACCTCGGACTAGCGGGAGTTAGGGAGACCCAGTACTTC
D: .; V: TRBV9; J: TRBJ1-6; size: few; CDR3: CASSVEGDYNSPLHF; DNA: TGTGCCAGCAGCGTAGAGGGGGACTATAATTCACCCCTCCACTTT
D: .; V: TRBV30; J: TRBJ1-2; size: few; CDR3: CAWTPMTVRGNGYTF; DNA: TGTGCCTGGACTCCCATGACAGTGAGGGGAAATGGCTACACCTTC
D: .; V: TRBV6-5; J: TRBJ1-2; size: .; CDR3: CASSTGGRLRYGYTF; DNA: TGTGCCAGCAGTACCGGGGGGAGGCTACGGTATGGCTACACCTTC
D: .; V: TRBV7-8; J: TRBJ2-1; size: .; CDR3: CASSNRAGEQFF; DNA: TGTGCCAGCAGCAACAGGGCGGGGGAGCAGTTCTTC
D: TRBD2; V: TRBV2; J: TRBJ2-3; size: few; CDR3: CASSGIAGVQDTQYF; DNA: TGTGCCAGCAGTGGGATAGCGGGAGTCCAAGATACGCAGTATTTT
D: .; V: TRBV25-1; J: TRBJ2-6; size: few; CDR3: CASSESPGTGANVLTF; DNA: TGTGCCAGCAGTGAATCGCCAGGGACGGGGGCCAACGTCCTGACTTTC
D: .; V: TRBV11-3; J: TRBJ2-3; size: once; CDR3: CASSFSSYRGADLSTDTQYF; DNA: TGTGCCAGCAGCTTTTCGTCGTATCGGGGGGCAGATCTTAGCACAGATACGCAGTATTTT
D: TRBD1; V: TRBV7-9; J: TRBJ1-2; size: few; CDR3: CASSSGQGVRGYTF; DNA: TGTGCCAGCAGCTCAGGACAGGGGGTTCGCGGCTACACCTTC
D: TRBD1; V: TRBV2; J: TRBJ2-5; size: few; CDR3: CASSGYIQGAATQYF; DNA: TGTGCCAGCAGTGGCTACATACAGGGGGCGGCGACCCAGTACTTC
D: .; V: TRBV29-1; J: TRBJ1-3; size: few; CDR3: CSAGLTISGNTIYF; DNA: TGCAGCGCGGGACTGACAATCTCTGGAAACACCATATATTTT
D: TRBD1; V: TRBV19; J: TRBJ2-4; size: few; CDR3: CASSIRQGDKNIQYF; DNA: TGTGCCAGTAGTATAAGACAGGGGGACAAAAACATTCAGTACTTC
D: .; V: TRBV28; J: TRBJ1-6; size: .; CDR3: CASSPPELNSPLHF; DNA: TGTGCCAGCAGTCCGCCAGAACTCAATTCACCCCTCCACTTT
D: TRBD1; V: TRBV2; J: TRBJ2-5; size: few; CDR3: CASSGGLTGGLETQYF; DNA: TGTGCCAGCAGTGGAGGCTTGACAGGGGGCTTGGAGACCCAGTACTTC
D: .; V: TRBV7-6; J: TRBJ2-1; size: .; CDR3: CASSLDGAAYNEQFF; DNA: TGTGCCAGCAGCTTAGATGGGGCCGCCTACAATGAGCAGTTCTTC
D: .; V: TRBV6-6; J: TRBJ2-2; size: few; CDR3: CASRQGSTTGELFF; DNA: TGTGCCAGCAGACAGGGAAGTACCACCGGGGAGCTGTTTTTT
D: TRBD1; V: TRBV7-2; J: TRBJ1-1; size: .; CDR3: CASSEGARYGTEAFF; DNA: TGTGCCAGCAGTGAGGGGGCCCGATATGGCACTGAAGCTTTCTTT
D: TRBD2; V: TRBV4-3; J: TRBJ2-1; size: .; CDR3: CASSQKKGLAGGHEQFF; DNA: TGCGCCAGCAGCCAAAAGAAGGGGCTAGCGGGGGGCCACGAGCAGTTCTTC
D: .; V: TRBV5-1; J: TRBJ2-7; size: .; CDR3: CASSLGIHEQYF; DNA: TGCGCCAGCAGCTTGGGAATCCACGAGCAGTACTTC
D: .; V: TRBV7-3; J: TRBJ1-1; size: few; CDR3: CASSTMAGLVTEAFF; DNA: TGTGCCAGCAGCACAATGGCAGGGTTAGTGACTGAAGCTTTCTTT
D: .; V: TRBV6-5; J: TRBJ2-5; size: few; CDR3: CASSYSMIKQETQYF; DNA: TGTGCCAGCAGTTACTCGATGATCAAACAAGAGACCCAGTACTTC
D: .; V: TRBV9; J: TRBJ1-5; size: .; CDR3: CASSASGSISNQPQHF; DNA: TGTGCCAGCAGCGCCTCGGGGTCAATTAGCAATCAGCCCCAGCATTTT
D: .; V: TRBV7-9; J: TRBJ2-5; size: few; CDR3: CASSSRLTSYQETQYF; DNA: TGTGCCAGCAGCTCCCGACTCACGTCGTACCAAGAGACCCAGTACTTC
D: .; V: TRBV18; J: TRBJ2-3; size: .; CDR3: CASSYTHQDSPDTQYF; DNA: TGTGCCAGCTCATACACTCACCAGGATTCACCAGATACGCAGTATTTT
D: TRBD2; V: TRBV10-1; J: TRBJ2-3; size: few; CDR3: CASSGLGLAGEQARDTQYF; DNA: TGCGCCAGCAGTGGGCTTGGACTAGCGGGAGAACAGGCCAGAGATACGCAGTATTTT
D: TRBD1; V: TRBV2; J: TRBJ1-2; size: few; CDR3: CASGTAAYGYTF; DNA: TGTGCCAGCGGGACAGCAGCCTATGGCTACACCTTC
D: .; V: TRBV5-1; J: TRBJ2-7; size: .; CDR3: CASSLSTGVVYEQYF; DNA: TGCGCCAGCAGCTTGTCAACGGGAGTGGTTTACGAGCAGTACTTC
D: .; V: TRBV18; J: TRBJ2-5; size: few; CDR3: CASSRGTQETQYF; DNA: TGTGCCAGCTCACGGGGTACCCAAGAGACCCAGTACTTC
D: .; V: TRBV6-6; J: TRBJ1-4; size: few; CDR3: CAIHPGGTNEKLFF; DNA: TGTGCCATTCACCCGGGTGGTACCAATGAAAAACTGTTTTTT
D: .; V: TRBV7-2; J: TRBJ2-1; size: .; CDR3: CASSLEDQTPYNEQFF; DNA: TGTGCCAGCAGCTTAGAGGACCAAACTCCCTACAATGAGCAGTTCTTC
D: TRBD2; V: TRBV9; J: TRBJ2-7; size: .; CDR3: CASSAGTSGFTAGEQYF; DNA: TGTGCCAGCAGCGCCGGGACTAGCGGTTTCACGGCGGGCGAGCAGTACTTC
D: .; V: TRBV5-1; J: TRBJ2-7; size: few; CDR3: CASSFSYEQYF; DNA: TGCGCCAGCAGCTTCTCCTACGAGCAGTACTTC
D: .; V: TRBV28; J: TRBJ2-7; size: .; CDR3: CASSSPPGPYEQYF; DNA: TGTGCCAGCAGTTCCCCCCCGGGCCCATACGAGCAGTACTTC
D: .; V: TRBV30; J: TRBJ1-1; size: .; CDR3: CAWSVRQAFF; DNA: TGTGCCTGGAGTGTAAGGCAAGCTTTCTTT
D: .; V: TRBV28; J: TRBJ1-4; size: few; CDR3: CASSLGVTLMQLFF; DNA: TGTGCCAGCAGCCTGGGGGTGACCCTTATGCAACTGTTTTTT
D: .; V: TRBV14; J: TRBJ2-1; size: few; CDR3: CASSQARGGEQFF; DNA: TGTGCCAGCAGCCAAGCGAGAGGGGGAGAGCAGTTCTTC
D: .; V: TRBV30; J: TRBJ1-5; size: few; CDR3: CAWSPADYQPQHF; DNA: TGTGCCTGGAGTCCCGCCGATTATCAGCCCCAGCATTTT
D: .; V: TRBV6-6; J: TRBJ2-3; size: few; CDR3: CASSYAAGIADTQYF; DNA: TGTGCCAGCAGTTACGCGGCAGGGATCGCAGATACGCAGTATTTT
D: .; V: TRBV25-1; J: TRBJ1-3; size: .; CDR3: CASAFFSGNTIYF; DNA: TGTGCCAGCGCGTTCTTCTCCGGAAACACCATATATTTT
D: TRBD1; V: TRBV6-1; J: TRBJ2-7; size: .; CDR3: CAGQRQGSDEQYF; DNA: TGTGCCGGCCAGAGACAGGGATCTGACGAGCAGTACTTC
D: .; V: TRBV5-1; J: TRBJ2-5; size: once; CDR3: CASSGETTYQETQYF; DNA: TGCGCCAGCAGTGGGGAAACAACGTACCAAGAGACCCAGTACTTC
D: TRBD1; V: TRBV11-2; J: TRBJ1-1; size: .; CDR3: CASSSRSGTENTEAFF; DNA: TGTGCCAGCAGCTCCCGCTCCGGGACAGAGAACACTGAAGCTTTCTTT
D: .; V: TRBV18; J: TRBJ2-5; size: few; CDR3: CASSPTGEETQYF; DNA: TGTGCCAGCTCACCTACTGGAGAAGAGACCCAGTACTTC
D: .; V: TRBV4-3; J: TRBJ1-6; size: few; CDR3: CASSQEGRSSYNSPLHF; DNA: TGCGCCAGCAGCCAAGAAGGGCGGAGCTCCTATAATTCACCCCTCCACTTT
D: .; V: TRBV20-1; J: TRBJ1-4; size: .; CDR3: CSAVTNEKLFF; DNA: TGCAGTGCTGTAACTAATGAAAAACTGTTTTTT
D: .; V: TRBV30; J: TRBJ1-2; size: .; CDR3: CARLDGGNYGYTF; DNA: TGTGCCAGACTGGACGGGGGGAACTATGGCTACACCTTC
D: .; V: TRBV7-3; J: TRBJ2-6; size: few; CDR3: CASSLGNAGANVLTF; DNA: TGTGCCAGCAGCTTAGGCAACGCCGGGGCCAACGTCCTGACTTTC
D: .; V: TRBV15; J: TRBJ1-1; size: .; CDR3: CATSRDFGLTLGAFF; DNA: TGTGCCACCAGCAGAGATTTTGGGCTAACCTTAGGGGCTTTCTTT
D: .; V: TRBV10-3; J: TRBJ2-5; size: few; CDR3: CAISANTGQETQYF; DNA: TGTGCCATCAGTGCCAACACAGGGCAGGAGACCCAGTACTTC